Presented here are 10 T cell receptor beta chains from one specimen sequenced in a study of chemoradiotherapy in HPV16-positive cancers. Produced via immunoSEQ multiplex PCR; TCRdb's table is partial and in-frame only. The table lists roughly 25,000 clones, roughly 94% of them singletons, with approximately 3% in the top ten. Sampling was performed from a patient who underwent chemoradiotherapy. The source is a human donor with HPV-associated anogenital cancer.

This clone was found once. The rearrangement uses TRBV5-4 and TRBJ2-1; D might be TRBD2 (7 bases). The V gene lost 5 bases and the J gene lost 0 bases, with 12 bases spanning the gap. This CDR3 has 15 amino acids. Germline assignment: CDR1 SGHNT and CDR2 YYREEE (reference sequence). The CDR3 DNA reads as TGTGCCAGCAGAATAGGGGGGGCCTCCTACAATGAGCAGTTCTTC. It encodes CASRIGGASYNEQFF.

The V call is TRBV25-1, the J call TRBJ2-1; 7 bases are a match to TRBD2. The germline V gene encodes CDR1 MGHDK and CDR2 SYGVNS. Trimming took 5 bases from V and 2 from J; bases not matched to a gene: 9. CDR3 size: 16 residues. The CDR3 loop reads CASSTHSGSTYNEQFF. Written as DNA, the CDR3 is TGTGCCAGCAGTACCCATAGCGGGTCGACCTACAATGAGCAGTTCTTC. Supplemented by reference TRBV25-1 and TRBJ2-1, the full variable domain reads EADIYQTPRYLVIGTGKKITLECSQTMGHDKMYWYQQDPGMELHLIHYSYGVNSTEKGDLSSESTVSRIRTEHFPLTLESARPSHTSQYLCASSTHSGSTYNEQFFGPGTRLTVL.

The chain combines TRBV11-3 with TRBJ2-2, with no clear D. The germline V gene encodes CDR1 SGHNT and CDR2 YENEEA. V was trimmed by 5 bases and J by 6 bases, leaving 10 bases between them. CDR3 size: 13 residues. In nucleotides, the CDR3 is TGTGCCAGCAGCCCTCCCCAATCCGGGGAGCTGTTTTTT. Protein product: CASSPPQSGELFF.

V gene TRBV7-2 combines with J gene TRBJ2-1; 10 nucleotides match TRBD2. Per germline, CDR1 SGHTA and CDR2 FQGNSA. V was clipped by 4 bases and J by 7 bases; unmatched bases: 16. This CDR3 has 18 amino acids. The CDR3 DNA reads as TGTGCCAGCAGCTCAAGAGGGTCGAGCGGGGGGGCTGGAAATGAGCAGTTCTTC. It codes for CASSSRGSSGGAGNEQFF.

V is TRBV28 and J is TRBJ1-1, with 8 bases lining up with TRBD1. This CDR3 comprises 13 residues. Unmatched junction bases numbered 4, after V lost 4 bases and J lost 6 bases. The germline V gene encodes CDR1 MDHEN and CDR2 SYDVKM. CDR3 nucleotides: TGTGCCAGCAGTTCCAGGGGGCGGCCTGAAGCTTTCTTT. The encoded protein is CASSSRGRPEAFF.

The V call is TRBV2, the J call TRBJ1-4; D is unresolved. Trimming pared 1 base from V and 10 bases from J, leaving 4 bases between. The CDR3 spans 11 residues. The germline CDR1 and CDR2 sequences are SNHLY and FYNNEI. The CDR3 spells CASSEGGKLFF. DNA for the CDR3: TGTGCCAGCAGTGAAGGTGGAAAACTGTTTTTT.

J is TRBJ1-2 and V is TRBV5-1; 9 nucleotides match TRBD1. The CDR3 loop spans 14 amino acids. CDR1 is SGHRS and CDR2 is YFSETQ in the germline V gene. Germline trimming cut 3 bases from V and 8 bases from J; bases unmatched to any gene: 8. The chain's CDR3 is CASSSTGTGYGYTF. The CDR3 DNA sequence: TGCGCCAGCAGCTCGACCGGGACAGGGTACGGCTACACCTTC.

The chain couples TRBV4-3 to TRBJ1-2, with D possibly being TRBD1 (6 bases). The CDR3 runs 18 residues. The ends were cut back, 1 base at V and 5 bases at J, with 23 bases in the middle. Germline-derived CDR1 and CDR2 are LGHNA and YSLEER. The CDR3 spells CASSQVPPSRQEDYGYTF. CDR3 nucleotides: TGCGCCAGCAGCCAAGTCCCCCCCTCTCGACAGGAGGATTATGGCTACACCTTC.

This chain links TRBV30 with TRBJ2-1; TRBD2 is a possible D gene (6 bases). Trimming stripped 4 bases from V and 11 bases from J, with 24 bases between. Germline assignment: CDR1 GTSNPN and CDR2 SVGIG (reference sequence). CDR3 length: 15 amino acids. Here the CDR3 reads CAWTPTGGLAEKQFF. CDR3 bases: TGTGCCTGGACCCCGACCGGAGGCTTAGCGGAGAAGCAGTTCTTC.

The J gene is TRBJ2-7, the V gene TRBV27; 7 nucleotides line up with TRBD2. V was pared by 3 bases and J by 7 bases, with 6 bases of the junction left unmatched. In germline, CDR1 is MNHEY, CDR2 SMNVEV (reference sequence). CDR3 length equals 13 residues. The CDR3 sequence: CASSLQLAREQYF. DNA for the CDR3: TGTGCCAGCAGTTTGCAACTAGCGAGGGAGCAGTACTTC.